This T cell receptor beta chain was sequenced during a study of OX40 agonist ivuxolimab in advanced cancers. Study details: Treatment received earlier with anti-PD-1, anti-PD-L1 or anti-CTLA-4 agents was allowed, and more than 30% had some.

No patient had autoimmune disease or received systemic immunosuppression. The sampling schedule covered blood at baseline, cycle 4 day 1, and cycle 7 day 1. The CDR3 covers 15 residues. V was trimmed by 4 bases and J by 3 bases, leaving 15 bases between them. The germline V gene encodes CDR1 SGHRS and CDR2 YFSETQ. TCRdb keeps only in-frame clones here, not all; method: immunoSEQ multiplex PCR. Of tens of thousands of clones in the sample, 70% to 90% were seen once. Only a few counts were recorded for this clone. This chain uses TRBV5-1 with TRBJ2-3, with D perhaps TRBD1 or TRBD2 (5 bases each). The sequence derives from an adult with an advanced solid tumor such as melanoma, head and neck, liver or kidney cancer. Here the sequenced sample was CD4+ or CD8+ T cells sorted from blood, taken in a trial of the OX40 agonist ivuxolimab. The CDR3 sequence: CASSHQGGGTDTQYF. The CDR3 DNA follows: TGCGCCAGCAGCCACCAGGGTGGGGGTACAGATACGCAGTATTTT.